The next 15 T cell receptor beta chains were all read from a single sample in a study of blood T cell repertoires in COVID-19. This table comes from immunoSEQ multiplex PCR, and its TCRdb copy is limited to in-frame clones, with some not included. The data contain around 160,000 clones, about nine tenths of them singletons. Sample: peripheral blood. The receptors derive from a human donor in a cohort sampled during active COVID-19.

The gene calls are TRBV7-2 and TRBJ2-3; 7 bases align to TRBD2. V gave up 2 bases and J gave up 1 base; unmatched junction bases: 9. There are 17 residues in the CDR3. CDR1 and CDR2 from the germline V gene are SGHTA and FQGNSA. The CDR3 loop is CASSLRPSGTGTDTQYF. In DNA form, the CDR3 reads TGTGCCAGCAGCTTAAGGCCTAGCGGTACGGGCACAGATACGCAGTATTTT.

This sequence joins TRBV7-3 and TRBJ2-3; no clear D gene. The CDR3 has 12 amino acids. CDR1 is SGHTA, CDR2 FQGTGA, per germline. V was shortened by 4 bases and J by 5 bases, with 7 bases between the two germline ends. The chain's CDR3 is CASSSDLDTQYF. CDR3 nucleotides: TGTGCCAGCAGCTCAGACTTAGATACGCAGTATTTT.

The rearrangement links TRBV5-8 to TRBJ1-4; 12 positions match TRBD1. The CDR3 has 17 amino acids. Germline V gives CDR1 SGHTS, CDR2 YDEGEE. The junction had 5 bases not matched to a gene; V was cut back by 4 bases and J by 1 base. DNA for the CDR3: TGTGCCAGCAGCAAGGGACAGGGGGCAAAAACTAATGAAAAACTGTTTTTT. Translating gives CASSKGQGAKTNEKLFF.

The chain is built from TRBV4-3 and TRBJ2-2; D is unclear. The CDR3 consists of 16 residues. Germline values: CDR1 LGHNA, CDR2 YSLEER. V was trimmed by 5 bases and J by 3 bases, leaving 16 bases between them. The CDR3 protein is CASSFKLSQDTGELFF. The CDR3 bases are TGCGCCAGCAGCTTTAAGCTGTCTCAGGACACCGGGGAGCTGTTTTTT.

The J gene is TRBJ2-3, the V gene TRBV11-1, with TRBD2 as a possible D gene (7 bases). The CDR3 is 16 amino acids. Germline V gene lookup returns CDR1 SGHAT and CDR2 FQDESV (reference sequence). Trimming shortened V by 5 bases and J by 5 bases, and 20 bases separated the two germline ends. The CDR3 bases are TGTGCCAGCAGCCCTAACTTAGGGGGGGCAGGAGATACGCAGTATTTT. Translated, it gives CASSPNLGGAGDTQYF. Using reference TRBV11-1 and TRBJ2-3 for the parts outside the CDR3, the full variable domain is EAEVAQSPRYKITEKSQAVAFWCDPISGHATLYWYRQILGQGPELLVQFQDESVVDDSQLPKDRFSAERLKGVDSTLKIQPAELGDSAMYLCASSPNLGGAGDTQYFGPGTRLTVL.

The CDR3 sequence is CASSLGGQGAAGELFF. In DNA, the CDR3 is TGTGCCAGCAGCTTAGGAGGACAGGGGGCCGCCGGGGAGCTGTTTTTT. This sequence joins TRBV7-3 and TRBJ2-2, with TRBD1 matching 11 bases. Per the germline V gene, CDR1 is SGHTA and CDR2 is FQGTGA. This CDR3 has 16 residues. V was clipped by 2 bases and J by 6 bases; unmatched bases: 5.

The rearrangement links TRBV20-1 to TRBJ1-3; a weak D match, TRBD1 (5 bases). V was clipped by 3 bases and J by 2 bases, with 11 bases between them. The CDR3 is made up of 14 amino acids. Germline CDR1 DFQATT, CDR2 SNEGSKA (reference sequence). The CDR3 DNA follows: TGCAGTGCTAGTTCGAACAGGCCTGGAAACACCATATATTTT. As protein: CSASSNRPGNTIYF.

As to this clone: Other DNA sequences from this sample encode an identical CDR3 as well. The CDR3 spells CASSVGPQGGETQYF. The CDR3 nucleotides are TGTGCCAGCAGCGTAGGACCACAGGGCGGCGAGACCCAGTACTTC. This sequence joins TRBV9 and TRBJ2-5; perhaps TRBD1 as D (6 bases). Trimming removed 0 bases at V and 5 bases at J, with 14 bases between. The V gene's germline CDR1 is SGDLS and CDR2 YYNGEE. The CDR3 contains 15 residues. The whole variable domain, remainder taken from reference TRBV9 and TRBJ2-5, is DSGVTQTPKHLITATGQRVTLRCSPRSGDLSVYWYQQSLDQGLQFLIQYYNGEERAKGNILERFSAQQFPDLHSELNLSSLELGDSALYFCASSVGPQGGETQYFGPGTRLLVL.

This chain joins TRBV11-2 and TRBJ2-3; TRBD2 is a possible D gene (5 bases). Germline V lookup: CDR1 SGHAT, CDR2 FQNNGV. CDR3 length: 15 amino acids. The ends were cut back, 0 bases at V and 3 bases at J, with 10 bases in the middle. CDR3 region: CASSLDLGRTDTQYF. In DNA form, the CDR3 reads TGTGCCAGCAGCTTAGATCTGGGGAGAACAGATACGCAGTATTTT.

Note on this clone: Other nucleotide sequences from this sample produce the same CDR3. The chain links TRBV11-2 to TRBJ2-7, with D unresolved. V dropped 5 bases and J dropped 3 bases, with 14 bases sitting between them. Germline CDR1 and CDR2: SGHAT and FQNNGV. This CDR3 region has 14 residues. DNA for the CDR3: TGTGCCAGCAGCCCATCCAGTGGCAGCTACGAGCAGTACTTC. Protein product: CASSPSSGSYEQYF.

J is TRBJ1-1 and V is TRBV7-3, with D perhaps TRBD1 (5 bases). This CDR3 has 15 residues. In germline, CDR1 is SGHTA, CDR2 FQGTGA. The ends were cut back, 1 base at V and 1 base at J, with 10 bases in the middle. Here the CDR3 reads CASSLRAGRNTEAFF. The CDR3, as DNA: TGTGCCAGCAGCTTAAGGGCAGGGCGGAACACTGAAGCTTTCTTT.

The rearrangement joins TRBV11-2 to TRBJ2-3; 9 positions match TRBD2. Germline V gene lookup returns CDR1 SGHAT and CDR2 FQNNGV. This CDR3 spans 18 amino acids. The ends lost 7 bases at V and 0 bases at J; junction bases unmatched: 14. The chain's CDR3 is CASTPRWSSGVSTDTQYF. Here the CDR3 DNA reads TGTGCCAGCACCCCGCGGTGGTCTAGCGGGGTAAGCACAGATACGCAGTATTTT.

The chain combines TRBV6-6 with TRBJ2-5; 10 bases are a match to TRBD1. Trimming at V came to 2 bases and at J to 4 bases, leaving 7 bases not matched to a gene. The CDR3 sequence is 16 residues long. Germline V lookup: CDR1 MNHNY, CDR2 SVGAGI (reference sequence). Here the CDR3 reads CASSYTGQGRGETQYF. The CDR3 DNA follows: TGTGCCAGCAGTTACACGGGACAGGGGAGGGGAGAGACCCAGTACTTC.

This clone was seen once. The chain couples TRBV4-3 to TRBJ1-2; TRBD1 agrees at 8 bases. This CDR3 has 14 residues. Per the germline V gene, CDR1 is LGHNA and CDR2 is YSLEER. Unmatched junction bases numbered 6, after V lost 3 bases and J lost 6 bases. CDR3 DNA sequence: TGCGCCAGCAGCCACAGGGGGCGCTTAAATGGCTACACCTTC. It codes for CASSHRGRLNGYTF.

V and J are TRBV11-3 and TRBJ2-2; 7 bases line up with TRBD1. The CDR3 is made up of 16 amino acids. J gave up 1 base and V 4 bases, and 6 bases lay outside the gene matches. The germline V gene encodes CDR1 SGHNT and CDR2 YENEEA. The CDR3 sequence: CASSSRTGMNTGELFF. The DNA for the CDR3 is TGTGCCAGCAGCTCCCGGACAGGCATGAACACCGGGGAGCTGTTTTTT.